This is a list of T cell receptor beta chains from one sample in a study of regulatory T cells in long-lasting Graves disease. TCRdb reprocessed the multiplex PCR reads via MiXCR and lists one record per CDR3 protein. The sample lists hundreds of thousands of distinct CDR3 sequences; more than 10% were seen once. The same specimen was also included in a second study, on T cells in Graves' hyperthyroidism and ophthalmopathy.

The sequencing here drew on peripheral blood mononuclear cells (PBMCs), taken at new diagnosis, from a patient treated with antithyroid drugs. These receptors were taken from a woman in her thirties with Graves disease. Each CDR3 is given with its conserved first and last residue. The D gene is left open where the match is weak. Size tells how often a clone was seen (once, few, many) or the class of an expanded clone, and some rows leave it out.

>TRBJ2-1|TRBV10-3|many|TRBD2
TGTGCCATCAGTGTTGCTAGCGGGAGTAAGAATGAGCAGTTCTTC
CAISVASGSKNEQFF
>TRBJ2-7|TRBV3-1|many|TRBD2
TGTGCCAGCAGCCACCTACTACCGGGACTAGGGATCTACGAGCAGTACTTC
CASSHLLPGLGIYEQYF
>TRBJ1-2|TRBV6-1|many|-
TGTGCCAGCAGTGAGACCACGGACAGCGGTTATGGCTACACCTTC
CASSETTDSGYGYTF
>TRBJ2-7|TRBV7-8|many|-
TGTGCCAGCAGCACGGACGCGGGGAGTTACGAGCAGTACTTC
CASSTDAGSYEQYF
>TRBJ2-1|TRBV7-2|many|TRBD2
TGTGCCAGCAGCCCACTCGGGGCTAGCGGGAGGGGTGAGCAGTTCTTC
CASSPLGASGRGEQFF
>TRBJ2-7|TRBV6-2/TRBV6-3|many|TRBD1
TGTGCCAGCAGTTACTCTGACAGGGTCTACGAGCAGTACTTC
CASSYSDRVYEQYF
>TRBJ1-3|TRBV7-9|many|-
TGTGCCAGCAGCGACCGCCGGCAGGGCGCCTCTGGAAACACCATATATTTT
CASSDRRQGASGNTIYF
>TRBJ2-1|TRBV13|-|TRBD2
TGTGCCAGCAGCTTAGTCCTAGCGGGAGAATATTTCAATGAGCAGTTCTTC
CASSLVLAGEYFNEQFF
>TRBJ2-6|TRBV19|many|-
TGTGCCAGTAGTATCCTCATATGGGGACGCTATTCTGGGGCCAACGTCCTGACTTTC
CASSILIWGRYSGANVLTF
>TRBJ1-5|TRBV24-1|many|-
TGTGCCACCCAAGGACAGTTTAATCAGCCCCAGCATTTT
CATQGQFNQPQHF
>TRBJ2-2|TRBV7-2|many|-
TGTGCCAGCAGCTTAGGCTATGGCGCCGGGGAGCTGTTTTTT
CASSLGYGAGELFF
>TRBJ2-5|TRBV7-2|-|-
TGTGCCAGCAGCTTAGTAAACGAAGAGACCCAGTACTTC
CASSLVNEETQYF
>TRBJ2-5|TRBV12-3/TRBV12-4|many|-
TGTGCCAGCAGGCAACCGACTAGTTTGGGGACCCAGTACTTC
CASRQPTSLGTQYF
>TRBJ1-1|TRBV19|few|-
TGTGCCAGTAGTATCTCGAAAACGAGATCCACTGAAGCTTTCTTT
CASSISKTRSTEAFF
>TRBJ1-1|TRBV6-1|many|TRBD1
TGTGCCAGCCGTACAGGGGCCCCATGGCGCACTGAAGCTTTCTTT
CASRTGAPWRTEAFF
>TRBJ1-2|TRBV19|many|-
TGTGCCAGTAGTAGGCAGGGGCAGGTCTATGGCTACACCTTC
CASSRQGQVYGYTF
>TRBJ1-2|TRBV27|many|-
TGTGCCAGCAGTTTTAGGGGTGCTAACTATGGCTACACCTTC
CASSFRGANYGYTF
>TRBJ2-1|TRBV27|many|TRBD1
TGTGCCAGCAGTTGGGACAGATACAATGAGCAGTTCTTC
CASSWDRYNEQFF
>TRBJ1-4|TRBV28|many|-
TGTGCCAGCAGTGACGGGGGGAGGGGTGAAAAACTGTTTTTT
CASSDGGRGEKLFF
>TRBJ2-1|TRBV6-1|few|-
TGTGCCAGCAGTAGGACGCGCCCTTCCTACAATGAGCAGTTCTTC
CASSRTRPSYNEQFF
>TRBJ1-3|TRBV19|-|TRBD1
TGTGCCAGTAGACCCCGGACAGGACGCTCTGGAAACACCATATATTTT
CASRPRTGRSGNTIYF
>TRBJ1-6|TRBV20-1|many|TRBD1
TGCAGTGCTACCGGGGACAGGGGGCAAGGTTCACCCCTCCACTTT
CSATGDRGQGSPLHF
>TRBJ2-7|TRBV7-9|-|TRBD2
TGTGCCAGCAGCCCCAGCGGACTAGCGGTGAAGGGGCAGTACTTC
CASSPSGLAVKGQYF
>TRBJ1-5|TRBV4-1|-|TRBD1
TGCGCCAGCAGCCACTCTCCCGGGACAGGGCGAGATAGCAATCAGCCCCAGCATTTT
CASSHSPGTGRDSNQPQHF
>TRBJ2-7|TRBV29-1|few|-
TGCAGCGTTGCCGACGGCTACGAGCAGTACTTC
CSVADGYEQYF
>TRBJ2-1|TRBV9|many|-
TGTGCCAGCAGCGTAGAGGACTACAATGAGCAGTTCTTC
CASSVEDYNEQFF
>TRBJ2-7|TRBV6-2/TRBV6-3|many|-
TGTGCCAGCAGTTCCGGAGGGGGGCGCGAGCAGTACTTC
CASSSGGGREQYF
>TRBJ1-1|TRBV7-9|few|-
TGTGCCAGCACCAAGGGGGAGATTATGAACACTGAAGCTTTCTTT
CASTKGEIMNTEAFF
>TRBJ2-7|TRBV7-2|few|TRBD2
TGTGCCAGCAGCGCCGGACTAGCGGGGGCAACCTACGAGCAGTACTTC
CASSAGLAGATYEQYF
>TRBJ2-1|TRBV7-2|many|TRBD2
TGTGCCAGCAGCCAACAAGCGGGAGGGCCGGGTAATGAGCAGTTCTTC
CASSQQAGGPGNEQFF
>TRBJ2-1|TRBV6-2/TRBV6-3|few|-
TGTGCCAGCAGTTTCCTCGGGCATGAGCAGTTCTTC
CASSFLGHEQFF
>TRBJ2-6|TRBV29-1|-|TRBD1
TGCAGCGTGTCGGGACAGGGATTGTCTGGGGCCAACGTCCTGACTTTC
CSVSGQGLSGANVLTF
>TRBJ2-3|TRBV2|many|-
TGTGCCAGCAGTCAAACCTATAGCACAGATACGCAGTATTTT
CASSQTYSTDTQYF
>TRBJ2-1|TRBV20-1|-|-
TGCAGTGCTCGGACCCTTAGCCTGGTAGGGCAGTTCTTC
CSARTLSLVGQFF
>TRBJ2-7|TRBV28|many|TRBD2
TGTGCCAGCAGCCGACTAGCGGAAAGCAACGAGCAGTACTTC
CASSRLAESNEQYF
>TRBJ2-4|TRBV6-2/TRBV6-3|-|-
TGTGCCAGCAGTTACAGGGGGGAGCCCAAAAACATTCAGTACTTC
CASSYRGEPKNIQYF
>TRBJ2-7|TRBV28|-|TRBD1
TGTGCCAGCAGTATACACAAGCCGGGACAGGGAGAAAGATTCGAGCAGTACTTC
CASSIHKPGQGERFEQYF
>TRBJ1-1|TRBV7-9|-|TRBD1
TGTGCCAGCAGTCCCTTAGGGGGGACAGGGGTGGACACTGAAGCTTTCTTT
CASSPLGGTGVDTEAFF
>TRBJ2-4|TRBV6-1|many|TRBD1
TGTGCCAGCAGCCGGCGGGACAGGGGGCTGGTGGAAGCCAAAAACATTCAGTACTTC
CASSRRDRGLVEAKNIQYF
>TRBJ2-7|TRBV11-1|many|-
TGTGCCAGCAGCTTACTGAGGGGCCCCTCCTACGAGCAGTACTTC
CASSLLRGPSYEQYF
>TRBJ2-7|TRBV18|few|-
TGTGCCAGCTCACCTCAGGGACGGGCCAGCTCCTACGAGCAGTACTTC
CASSPQGRASSYEQYF
>TRBJ1-5|TRBV19|-|-
TGTGCCAGTAAGAGATTTGAGTCCCCACAGCCCCAGCATTTT
CASKRFESPQPQHF
>TRBJ1-6|TRBV5-4|-|TRBD1
TGTGCCAGCAGCCTCAGGGGGCTCTCCTATAATTCACCCCTCCACTTT
CASSLRGLSYNSPLHF
>TRBJ1-5|TRBV20-1|many|-
TGCAGTGCCCGAGTTAGCAATCAGCCCCAGCATTTT
CSARVSNQPQHF
>TRBJ2-1|TRBV7-2|-|TRBD2
TGTGCCAGCAGCTTACGTCGGGAGGGCCGGGGTGAGCAGTTCTTC
CASSLRREGRGEQFF
>TRBJ1-5|TRBV27|many|-
TGTGCCAGCAGTCGGGCAGGAACCAATCAGCCCCAGCATTTT
CASSRAGTNQPQHF
>TRBJ1-6|TRBV2|many|-
TGTGCCAGCAGCACAGACCGCGTCAATTCACCCCTCCACTTT
CASSTDRVNSPLHF
>TRBJ2-7|TRBV7-9|many|-
TGTGCCAGCAGCGGCCGGGCACACTACGAGCAGTACTTC
CASSGRAHYEQYF
>TRBJ2-5|TRBV3-1|-|-
TGTGCCAGCAGCCAAGACCCACATCCGTCTGCCCAAGAGACCCAGTACTTC
CASSQDPHPSAQETQYF
>TRBJ2-1|TRBV12-3/TRBV12-4|many|TRBD2
TGTGCCAGCAGCCCGGGACGAGCGGGGTTCGCCTACAATGAGCAGTTCTTC
CASSPGRAGFAYNEQFF
>TRBJ2-5|TRBV19|many|TRBD2
TGTGCCAGTAGCCCCAAACTAGCGGGAGGCCAAGAGACCCAGTACTTC
CASSPKLAGGQETQYF
>TRBJ1-2|TRBV30|many|-
TGTGCCTGGAGTCCAGTTGGGCTTGGCTACACCTTC
CAWSPVGLGYTF
>TRBJ2-3|TRBV20-1|few|-
TGCAGTGCTACATCTAGCGACGGGAGAAGCACAGATACGCAGTATTTT
CSATSSDGRSTDTQYF
>TRBJ1-4|TRBV6-2/TRBV6-3|many|-
TGTGCCAGCAGTGTTCAGGAAAAACTGTTTTTT
CASSVQEKLFF
>TRBJ1-5|TRBV6-2/TRBV6-3|few|TRBD1
TGTGCCAGCAGTCCCGGGACAGGGGCCTATTTTAGCAATCAGCCCCAGCATTTT
CASSPGTGAYFSNQPQHF
>TRBJ2-7|TRBV4-1|many|TRBD1
TGCGCCAGCAGCCAAGGGACAGGGAGAAGGTACGAGCAGTACTTC
CASSQGTGRRYEQYF
>TRBJ2-5|TRBV28|many|TRBD1
TGTGCCAGCAGTTTCCACAGGGGGTCGGGGAATTCAGAGACCCAGTACTTC
CASSFHRGSGNSETQYF
>TRBJ2-1|TRBV2|many|TRBD2
TGTGCCAGCAGTGTACGTAGCGGGAGAGGCAATGAGCAGTTCTTC
CASSVRSGRGNEQFF
>TRBJ1-1|TRBV6-2/TRBV6-3|-|-
TGTGCCAGCAGTTACTCGTTCTTGAACACTGAAGCTTTCTTT
CASSYSFLNTEAFF